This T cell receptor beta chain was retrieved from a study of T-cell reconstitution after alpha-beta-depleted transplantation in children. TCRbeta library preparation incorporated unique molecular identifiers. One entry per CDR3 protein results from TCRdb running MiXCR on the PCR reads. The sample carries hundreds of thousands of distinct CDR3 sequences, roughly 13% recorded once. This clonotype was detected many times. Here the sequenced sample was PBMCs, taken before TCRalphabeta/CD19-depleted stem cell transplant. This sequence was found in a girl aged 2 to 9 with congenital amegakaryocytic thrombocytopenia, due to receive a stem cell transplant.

CDR3 amino acids: CSATRQGQTRDTQYF. In DNA form, the CDR3 reads TGCAGTGCTACCCGACAGGGGCAGACGAGAGATACGCAGTATTTT. The chain recombines TRBV20-1 with TRBJ2-3; TRBD1 matches 8 bases. This CDR3 comprises 15 residues. The V gene end was trimmed by 4 bases and the J gene end by 5 bases; junction bases not matched to a gene: 11. CDR1 is DFQATT, CDR2 SNEGSKA, per germline (reference sequence).